A selection of T cell receptor beta chains follows, all from one sample in a study of resident and recirculating memory T cells in vitiligo. TCRdb keeps only in-frame clones here, not all; method: immunoSEQ multiplex PCR. This table has 65,000 to 80,000 clones, 90% to 95% appearing once. Sequenced material: blood. The receptor set was obtained from a male donor with vitiligo. CDR3s include the opening cysteine and the closing phenylalanine or tryptophan. Each record gives: V gene, D gene, clone size, J gene, CDR3 DNA, CDR3 protein. The D gene is left open where the match is weak. Size is stated for part of the rows, as once, few or many counts, or as a class when the clone is expanded.

v_call: TRBV5-4; d_call: NA; clone_size: NA; j_call: TRBJ1-2; cdr3_nt: TGTGCCAGCAGCCCGGACAGCCTATATGGCTACACCTTC; cdr3_aa: CASSPDSLYGYTF
v_call: TRBV28; d_call: TRBD1; clone_size: NA; j_call: TRBJ1-5; cdr3_nt: TGTGCCACAGGGGGTAGCAATCAGCCCCAGCATTTT; cdr3_aa: CATGGSNQPQHF
v_call: TRBV7-3; d_call: NA; clone_size: NA; j_call: TRBJ2-2; cdr3_nt: TGTGCCAGCAGCTTAGCCAGGCCGAACACCGGGGAGCTGTTTTTT; cdr3_aa: CASSLARPNTGELFF
v_call: TRBV2; d_call: TRBD2; clone_size: few; j_call: TRBJ2-3; cdr3_nt: TGTGCCAGCGGGGGGACTAGCGGGAGGGCAGATACGCAGTATTTT; cdr3_aa: CASGGTSGRADTQYF
v_call: TRBV21-1; d_call: NA; clone_size: NA; j_call: TRBJ1-1; cdr3_nt: TGTGCCAGCAGCAAACAGGGTGGGACTGAAGCTTTCTTT; cdr3_aa: CASSKQGGTEAFF
v_call: TRBV9; d_call: NA; clone_size: NA; j_call: TRBJ1-1; cdr3_nt: TGTGCCAGCAGCGTAGCCGGGAACACTGAAGCTTTCTTT; cdr3_aa: CASSVAGNTEAFF
v_call: TRBV5-1; d_call: TRBD2; clone_size: NA; j_call: TRBJ2-7; cdr3_nt: TGCGCCAGCAGCTTGGCCGCTCTATATCGGGAGGGCCGCTTCGAGCAGTACTTC; cdr3_aa: CASSLAALYREGRFEQYF
v_call: TRBV5-6; d_call: NA; clone_size: once; j_call: TRBJ2-7; cdr3_nt: TGTGCCAGCAGACGGGGGGCGGGGGAGCAGTACTTC; cdr3_aa: CASRRGAGEQYF
v_call: TRBV19; d_call: TRBD1; clone_size: NA; j_call: TRBJ1-4; cdr3_nt: TGTGCCAGTAGTAGCGGGACAGGGAGAGAAAAACTGTTTTTT; cdr3_aa: CASSSGTGREKLFF
v_call: TRBV28; d_call: NA; clone_size: NA; j_call: TRBJ2-5; cdr3_nt: TGTGCCATGTCGATCACAGTTAAGTACCAAGAGACCCAGTACTTC; cdr3_aa: CAMSITVKYQETQYF
v_call: TRBV11-3; d_call: NA; clone_size: NA; j_call: TRBJ2-4; cdr3_nt: TGTGCCAGCAGCCCCGCGGGTGGATGGGGAAAGGCCATTCAGTACTTC; cdr3_aa: CASSPAGGWGKAIQYF
v_call: TRBV28; d_call: TRBD1; clone_size: NA; j_call: TRBJ1-4; cdr3_nt: TGTGCCAGCAGTTCTTTGGGAAGGGGGCTTGGGGAAAAACTGTTTTTT; cdr3_aa: CASSSLGRGLGEKLFF
v_call: TRBV9; d_call: NA; clone_size: NA; j_call: TRBJ2-3; cdr3_nt: TGTGCCAGCAGCGTAGGTGAACGGGATACACAGTATTTT; cdr3_aa: CASSVGERDTQYF
v_call: TRBV6-1; d_call: TRBD2; clone_size: NA; j_call: TRBJ2-7; cdr3_nt: TGTGCCAGCAGACTAGCGGGAGGCGGCGAGCAGTACTTC; cdr3_aa: CASRLAGGGEQYF
v_call: TRBV28; d_call: NA; clone_size: NA; j_call: TRBJ2-4; cdr3_nt: TGTGCCAGCAGTTGGGTAGGACAGTCCAAAAACATTCAGTACTTC; cdr3_aa: CASSWVGQSKNIQYF
v_call: TRBV5-6; d_call: NA; clone_size: NA; j_call: TRBJ1-2; cdr3_nt: TGTGCCAGCAGCCCCCCCTGGGACTATAGGTTGGGTGGCTACACCTTC; cdr3_aa: CASSPPWDYRLGGYTF
v_call: TRBV12-5; d_call: TRBD2; clone_size: NA; j_call: TRBJ2-3; cdr3_nt: TGTGCTAGTGGTTTGACTAGCGGGAGCACAGATACGCAGTATTTT; cdr3_aa: CASGLTSGSTDTQYF
v_call: TRBV28; d_call: TRBD1; clone_size: once; j_call: TRBJ1-4; cdr3_nt: TGTGCCAGCAGACAGGGGAATGAAAAACTGTTTTTT; cdr3_aa: CASRQGNEKLFF
v_call: TRBV11-1; d_call: TRBD1; clone_size: NA; j_call: TRBJ1-5; cdr3_nt: TGTGCCAGCAGCACAGGGGATAGCAATCAGCCCCAGCATTTT; cdr3_aa: CASSTGDSNQPQHF
v_call: TRBV7-6; d_call: NA; clone_size: NA; j_call: TRBJ2-7; cdr3_nt: TGTGCCAGCAGCTTAAAGGGAGAGTCCTACGAGCAGTACTTC; cdr3_aa: CASSLKGESYEQYF
v_call: TRBV27; d_call: TRBD1; clone_size: NA; j_call: TRBJ1-1; cdr3_nt: TGTGCCAGCAGTTTATACCGCAACAGGGGCCCTAACACTGAAGCTTTCTTT; cdr3_aa: CASSLYRNRGPNTEAFF
v_call: TRBV7-2; d_call: NA; clone_size: NA; j_call: TRBJ1-2; cdr3_nt: TGTGCCAGCAGCTTGGAGGGATATGGCTACACCTTC; cdr3_aa: CASSLEGYGYTF
v_call: TRBV4-1; d_call: NA; clone_size: NA; j_call: TRBJ2-1; cdr3_nt: TGCGCCAGCAGCCGGCAACTAGGAGACAATGAGCAGTTCTTC; cdr3_aa: CASSRQLGDNEQFF
v_call: TRBV4-1; d_call: TRBD2; clone_size: NA; j_call: TRBJ2-7; cdr3_nt: TGCGCCAGCAGCCTTATTTTAGCGGGAGACTCCTACGAGCAGTACTTC; cdr3_aa: CASSLILAGDSYEQYF
v_call: TRBV4-1; d_call: TRBD2; clone_size: NA; j_call: TRBJ2-7; cdr3_nt: TGCGCCAGCAGCCAGGTTATCATAGCGGGACCACGGCATGGATACGAGCAGTACTTC; cdr3_aa: CASSQVIIAGPRHGYEQYF
v_call: TRBV6-5; d_call: NA; clone_size: NA; j_call: TRBJ2-5; cdr3_nt: TGTGCCAGCAGTTACAGTTTCGGGGTTGAGACCCAGTACTTC; cdr3_aa: CASSYSFGVETQYF
v_call: TRBV28; d_call: TRBD1; clone_size: NA; j_call: TRBJ2-1; cdr3_nt: TGTGCCAGCAGTTGGACAGGGGGTCTCGATGAGCAGTTCTTC; cdr3_aa: CASSWTGGLDEQFF
v_call: TRBV4-3; d_call: NA; clone_size: NA; j_call: TRBJ1-3; cdr3_nt: TGCGCCAGCAGCCTCTCACAGGGAAGTGGAAACACCATATATTTT; cdr3_aa: CASSLSQGSGNTIYF
v_call: TRBV29-1; d_call: NA; clone_size: few; j_call: TRBJ1-2; cdr3_nt: TGCAGCGTTGAAGACACATCCTATGGCTACACCTTC; cdr3_aa: CSVEDTSYGYTF
v_call: TRBV7-9; d_call: TRBD1; clone_size: NA; j_call: TRBJ1-2; cdr3_nt: TGTGCCAGCAGCCCAGGACAGGGGGCCCAAAACTATGGCTACACCTTC; cdr3_aa: CASSPGQGAQNYGYTF
v_call: TRBV28; d_call: NA; clone_size: NA; j_call: TRBJ1-4; cdr3_nt: TGTGCCAGCAGTTTATCTCGGGGGAACAGCGAAAAACTGTTTTTT; cdr3_aa: CASSLSRGNSEKLFF
v_call: TRBV7-9; d_call: TRBD1; clone_size: NA; j_call: TRBJ1-5; cdr3_nt: TGTGCCAGCAGCCGGGACAGGGCTGGCAATCAGCCCCAGCATTTT; cdr3_aa: CASSRDRAGNQPQHF
v_call: TRBV10-1; d_call: TRBD2; clone_size: NA; j_call: TRBJ2-1; cdr3_nt: TGCGCCAGCGGGGGGGGTAGGGACAATGAGCAGTTCTTC; cdr3_aa: CASGGGRDNEQFF
v_call: TRBV7-9; d_call: NA; clone_size: NA; j_call: TRBJ2-5; cdr3_nt: TGTGCCAGCACTCCCGTGAGGATAGAGACCCAGTACTTC; cdr3_aa: CASTPVRIETQYF
v_call: TRBV28; d_call: NA; clone_size: NA; j_call: TRBJ1-1; cdr3_nt: TGTGCCTGTACCGGGACATTGGGCGTCGGCACTGAAGCTTTCTTT; cdr3_aa: CACTGTLGVGTEAFF
v_call: TRBV2; d_call: TRBD2; clone_size: NA; j_call: TRBJ2-3; cdr3_nt: TGTGCCAGCCCGGGGAGGGTGCCAGATACGCAGTATTTT; cdr3_aa: CASPGRVPDTQYF
v_call: TRBV7-3; d_call: NA; clone_size: NA; j_call: TRBJ2-1; cdr3_nt: TGTGCCAGCAGCCCCGGGTGGGATGAGCAGTTCTTC; cdr3_aa: CASSPGWDEQFF
v_call: TRBV6-5; d_call: NA; clone_size: NA; j_call: TRBJ1-1; cdr3_nt: TGTGCCAGCAGTCCCCCGGGGAACACTGAAGCTTTCTTT; cdr3_aa: CASSPPGNTEAFF
v_call: TRBV27; d_call: NA; clone_size: NA; j_call: TRBJ2-1; cdr3_nt: TGTGCCAGCAGACCCGGGGGTCATAGCTCCTACAATGAGCAGTTCTTC; cdr3_aa: CASRPGGHSSYNEQFF
v_call: TRBV4-2; d_call: TRBD2; clone_size: NA; j_call: TRBJ2-3; cdr3_nt: TGTGCCAGCAGCCAATCGTTAGGGGCTAGCGGTAGCACAGATACGCAGTATTTT; cdr3_aa: CASSQSLGASGSTDTQYF
v_call: TRBV7-2; d_call: TRBD1; clone_size: NA; j_call: TRBJ1-1; cdr3_nt: TGTGCCAGCAGCTTAGCGAGAGGGGGCCTTGAAGCTTTCTTT; cdr3_aa: CASSLARGGLEAFF
v_call: TRBV29-1; d_call: TRBD1; clone_size: NA; j_call: TRBJ1-1; cdr3_nt: TGCAGCGTTAGACAGCGGGACAGGGTCACTGAAGCTTTCTTT; cdr3_aa: CSVRQRDRVTEAFF
v_call: TRBV6-1; d_call: NA; clone_size: NA; j_call: TRBJ2-7; cdr3_nt: TGTGCCAGCAAACTATTCTACGAGCAGTACTTC; cdr3_aa: CASKLFYEQYF
v_call: TRBV5-4; d_call: TRBD2; clone_size: NA; j_call: TRBJ2-2; cdr3_nt: TGTGCCAGCAGCTTGGCCGGGGGGGGCCTCACCGGGGAGCTGTTTTTT; cdr3_aa: CASSLAGGGLTGELFF
v_call: TRBV27; d_call: NA; clone_size: few; j_call: TRBJ2-7; cdr3_nt: TGTGCCAGCAGTGCCCGACAACAGTCCGAGCAGTACTTC; cdr3_aa: CASSARQQSEQYF
v_call: TRBV18; d_call: NA; clone_size: NA; j_call: TRBJ2-5; cdr3_nt: TGTGCCAGCTCACCACCAGTTGCTATGGAGACCCAGTACTTC; cdr3_aa: CASSPPVAMETQYF
v_call: TRBV9; d_call: NA; clone_size: NA; j_call: TRBJ1-3; cdr3_nt: TGTGCCAGCAGCGAGAAGGGGGTAAGCTCTGGAAACACCATATATTTT; cdr3_aa: CASSEKGVSSGNTIYF
v_call: TRBV2; d_call: TRBD1; clone_size: once; j_call: TRBJ1-2; cdr3_nt: TGTGCCGCGACCGGGACAGGGGGCGCCTCGGCGATTGGCTATGGCTACACCTTC; cdr3_aa: CAATGTGGASAIGYGYTF
v_call: TRBV10-1; d_call: NA; clone_size: NA; j_call: TRBJ2-2; cdr3_nt: TGCGCCAGCAGCGAGAAGCGGACGTCAGGGGAGCTGTTTTTT; cdr3_aa: CASSEKRTSGELFF
v_call: TRBV6-5; d_call: TRBD1; clone_size: NA; j_call: TRBJ2-7; cdr3_nt: TGTGCCAGCAGATTCGACAGGGGGCGTCTCGAGCAGTACTTC; cdr3_aa: CASRFDRGRLEQYF